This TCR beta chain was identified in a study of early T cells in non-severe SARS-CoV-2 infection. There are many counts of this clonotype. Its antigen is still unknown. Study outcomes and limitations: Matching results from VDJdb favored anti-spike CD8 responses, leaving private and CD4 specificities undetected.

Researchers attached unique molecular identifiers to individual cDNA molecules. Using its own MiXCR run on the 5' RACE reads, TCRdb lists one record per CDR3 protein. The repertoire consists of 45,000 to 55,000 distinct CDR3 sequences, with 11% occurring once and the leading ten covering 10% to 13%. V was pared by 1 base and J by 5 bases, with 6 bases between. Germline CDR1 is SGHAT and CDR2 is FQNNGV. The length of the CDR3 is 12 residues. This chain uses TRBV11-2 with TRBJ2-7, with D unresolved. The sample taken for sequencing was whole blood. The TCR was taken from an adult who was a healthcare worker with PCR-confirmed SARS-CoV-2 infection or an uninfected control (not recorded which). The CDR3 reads CASSLGSHEQYF. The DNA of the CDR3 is TGTGCCAGCAGCTTAGGCAGCCACGAGCAGTACTTC. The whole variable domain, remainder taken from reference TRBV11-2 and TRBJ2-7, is EAGVAQSPRYKIIEKRQSVAFWCNPISGHATLYWYQQILGQGPKLLIQFQNNGVVDDSQLPKDRFSAERLKGVDSTLKIQPAKLEDSAVYLCASSLGSHEQYFGPGTRLTVT.